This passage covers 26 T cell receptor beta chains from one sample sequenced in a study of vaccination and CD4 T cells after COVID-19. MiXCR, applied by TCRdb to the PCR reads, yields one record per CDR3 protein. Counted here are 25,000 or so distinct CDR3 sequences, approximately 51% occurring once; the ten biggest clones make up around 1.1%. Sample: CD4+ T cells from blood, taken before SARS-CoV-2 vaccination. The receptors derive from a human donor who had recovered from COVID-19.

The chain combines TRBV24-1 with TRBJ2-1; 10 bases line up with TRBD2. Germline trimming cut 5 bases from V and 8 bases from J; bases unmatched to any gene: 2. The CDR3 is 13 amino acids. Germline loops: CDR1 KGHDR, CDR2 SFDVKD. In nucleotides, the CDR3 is TGTGCCACCAGTGGCCTAGCGGGAGATGAGCAGTTCTTC. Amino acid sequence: CATSGLAGDEQFF.

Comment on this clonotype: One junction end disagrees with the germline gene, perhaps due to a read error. CDR3: CTSSLCQGRRETQYF. CDR3 DNA sequence: TGCACCAGCAGTTTATGTCAGGGCAGAAGGGAGACCCAGTACTTC. The chain has TRBV27 and TRBJ2-5; D is perhaps TRBD1 (5 bases). CDR1 and CDR2 (germline): MNHEY, SMNVEV (reference sequence). The CDR3 contains 15 residues.

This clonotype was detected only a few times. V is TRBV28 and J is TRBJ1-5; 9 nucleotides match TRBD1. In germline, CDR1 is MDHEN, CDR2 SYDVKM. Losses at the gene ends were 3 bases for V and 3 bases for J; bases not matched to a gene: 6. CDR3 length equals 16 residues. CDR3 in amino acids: CASSFRGQGNNQPQHF. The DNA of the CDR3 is TGTGCCAGCAGTTTCCGGGGACAGGGAAACAATCAGCCCCAGCATTTT. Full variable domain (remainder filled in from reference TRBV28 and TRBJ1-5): DVKVTQSSRYLVKRTGEKVFLECVQDMDHENMFWYRQDPGLGLRLIYFSYDVKMKEKGDIPEGYSVSREKKERFSLILESASTNQTSMYLCASSFRGQGNNQPQHFGDGTRLSIL.

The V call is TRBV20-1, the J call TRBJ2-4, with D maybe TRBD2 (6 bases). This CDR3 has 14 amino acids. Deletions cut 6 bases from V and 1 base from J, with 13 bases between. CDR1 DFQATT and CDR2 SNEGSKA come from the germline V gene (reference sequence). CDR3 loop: CSAPGAGAKNIQYF. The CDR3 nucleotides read TGCAGTGCCCCTGGGGCGGGGGCCAAAAACATTCAGTACTTC.

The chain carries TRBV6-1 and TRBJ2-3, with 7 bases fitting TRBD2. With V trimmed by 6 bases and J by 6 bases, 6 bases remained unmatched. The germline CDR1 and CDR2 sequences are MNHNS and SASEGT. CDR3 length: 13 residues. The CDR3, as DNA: TGTGCCAGCAGACGCGGGAGCGTGGATACGCAGTATTTT. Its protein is CASRRGSVDTQYF.

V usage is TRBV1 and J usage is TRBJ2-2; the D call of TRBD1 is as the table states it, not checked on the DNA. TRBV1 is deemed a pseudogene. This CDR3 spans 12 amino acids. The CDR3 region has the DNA TGCACAATACGGGACCTCACCGGGGAGCTGTTTTTT. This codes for CTIRDLTGELFF.

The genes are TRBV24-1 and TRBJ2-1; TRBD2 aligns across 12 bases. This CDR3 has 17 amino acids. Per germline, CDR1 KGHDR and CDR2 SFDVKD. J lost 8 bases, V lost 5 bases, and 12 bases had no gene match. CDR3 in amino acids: CATSGFPGTSGSHEQFF. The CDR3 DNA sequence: TGTGCCACCAGTGGATTTCCCGGGACTAGCGGGTCCCATGAGCAGTTCTTC.

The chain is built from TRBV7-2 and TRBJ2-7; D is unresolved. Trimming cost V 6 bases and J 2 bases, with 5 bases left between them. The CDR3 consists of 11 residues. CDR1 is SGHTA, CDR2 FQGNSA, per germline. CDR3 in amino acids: CTSSRTYEQYF. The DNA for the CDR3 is TGTACCAGCAGTCGAACCTACGAGCAGTACTTC. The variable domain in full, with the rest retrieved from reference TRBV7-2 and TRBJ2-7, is GAGVSQSPSNKVTEKGKDVELRCDPISGHTALYWYRQSLGQGLEFLIYFQGNSAPDKSGLPSDRFSAERTGGSVSTLTIQRTQQEDSAVYLCTSSRTYEQYFGPGTRLTVT.

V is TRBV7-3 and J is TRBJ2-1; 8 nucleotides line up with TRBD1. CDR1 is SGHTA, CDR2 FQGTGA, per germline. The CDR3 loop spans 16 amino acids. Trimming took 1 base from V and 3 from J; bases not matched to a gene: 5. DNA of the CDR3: TGTGCCAGCAGCTTAAGAGGAGGGACAGGCTACAATGAGCAGTTCTTC. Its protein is CASSLRGGTGYNEQFF. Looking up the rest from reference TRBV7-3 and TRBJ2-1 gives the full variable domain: GAGVSQTPSNKVTEKGKYVELRCDPISGHTALYWYRQSLGQGPEFLIYFQGTGAADDSGLPNDRFFAVRPEGSVSTLKIQRTERGDSAVYLCASSLRGGTGYNEQFFGPGTRLTVL.

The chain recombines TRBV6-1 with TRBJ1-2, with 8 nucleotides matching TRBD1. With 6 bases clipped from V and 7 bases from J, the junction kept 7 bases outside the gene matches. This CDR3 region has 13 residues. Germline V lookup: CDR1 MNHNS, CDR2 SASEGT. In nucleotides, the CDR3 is TGTGCCAGCAGGCCCGGACAGGGTTTTGGCTACACCTTC. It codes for CASRPGQGFGYTF.

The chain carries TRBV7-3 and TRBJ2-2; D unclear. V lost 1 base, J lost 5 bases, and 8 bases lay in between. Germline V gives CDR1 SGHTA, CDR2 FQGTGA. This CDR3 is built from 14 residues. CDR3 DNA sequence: TGTGCCAGCAGCTTAAACTGGGGAACCGGGGAGCTGTTTTTT. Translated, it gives CASSLNWGTGELFF.

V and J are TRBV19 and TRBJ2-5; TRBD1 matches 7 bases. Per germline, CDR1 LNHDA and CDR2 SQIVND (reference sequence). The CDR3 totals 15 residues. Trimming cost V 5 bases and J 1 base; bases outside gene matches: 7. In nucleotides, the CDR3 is TGTGCCAGTAGTCCCGCTCGGGACAGCCAAGAGACCCAGTACTTC. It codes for CASSPARDSQETQYF.

CDR3 DNA sequence: TGTGCCAGCAGCTTAATTCCAGGGGGGAATCAGCCCCAGCATTTT. This gives the protein CASSLIPGGNQPQHF. The rearrangement joins TRBV7-6 to TRBJ1-5; 7 nucleotides align to TRBD1. The CDR3 spans 15 residues. V gave up 2 bases and J gave up 4 bases; unmatched junction bases: 5. The germline V gene has CDR1 SGHVS and CDR2 FNYEAQ.

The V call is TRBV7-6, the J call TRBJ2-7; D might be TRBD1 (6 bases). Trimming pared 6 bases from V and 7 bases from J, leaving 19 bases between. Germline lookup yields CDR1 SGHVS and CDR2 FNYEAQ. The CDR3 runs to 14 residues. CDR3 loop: CASRPIPLGGEQYF. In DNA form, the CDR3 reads TGTGCCAGCAGACCGATCCCTTTAGGGGGTGAGCAGTACTTC.

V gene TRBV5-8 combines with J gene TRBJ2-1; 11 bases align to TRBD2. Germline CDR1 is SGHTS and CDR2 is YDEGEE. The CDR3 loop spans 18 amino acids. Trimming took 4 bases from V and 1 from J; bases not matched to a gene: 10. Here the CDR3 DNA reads TGTGCCAGCAGCAACCAGGGAACTAGCGGGAGTTCCTACAATGAGCAGTTCTTC. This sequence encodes CASSNQGTSGSSYNEQFF.

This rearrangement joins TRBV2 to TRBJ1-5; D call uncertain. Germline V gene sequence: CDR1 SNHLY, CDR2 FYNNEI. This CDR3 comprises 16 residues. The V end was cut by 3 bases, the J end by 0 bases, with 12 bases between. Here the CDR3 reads CASSEEPDYSNQPQHF. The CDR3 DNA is TGTGCCAGCAGTGAGGAACCCGATTATAGCAATCAGCCCCAGCATTTT. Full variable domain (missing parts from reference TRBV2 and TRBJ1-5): EPEVTQTPSHQVTQMGQEVILRCVPISNHLYFYWYRQILGQKVEFLVSFYNNEISEKSEIFDDQFSVERPDGSNFTLKIRSTKLEDSAMYFCASSEEPDYSNQPQHFGDGTRLSIL.

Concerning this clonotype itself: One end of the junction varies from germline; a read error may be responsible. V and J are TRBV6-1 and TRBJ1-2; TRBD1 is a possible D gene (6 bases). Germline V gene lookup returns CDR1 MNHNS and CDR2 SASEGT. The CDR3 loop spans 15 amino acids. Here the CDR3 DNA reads TGTGCCAGCGGTGACGGACAGTCTAATAACTATGGCTACACCTTC. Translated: CASGDGQSNNYGYTF.

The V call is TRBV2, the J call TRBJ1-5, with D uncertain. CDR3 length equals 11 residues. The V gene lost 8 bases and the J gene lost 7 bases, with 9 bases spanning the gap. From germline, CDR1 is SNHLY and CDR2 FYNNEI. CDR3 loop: CASQLSQPQHF. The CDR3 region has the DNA TGTGCCAGCCAGCTTTCCCAGCCCCAGCATTTT.

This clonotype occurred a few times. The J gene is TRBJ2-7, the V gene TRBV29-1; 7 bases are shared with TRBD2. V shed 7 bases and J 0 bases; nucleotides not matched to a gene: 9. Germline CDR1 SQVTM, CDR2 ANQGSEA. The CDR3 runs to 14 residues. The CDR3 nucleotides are TGCAGCGCATCGCGGGGGTCCCACTCCTACGAGCAGTACTTC. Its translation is CSASRGSHSYEQYF.

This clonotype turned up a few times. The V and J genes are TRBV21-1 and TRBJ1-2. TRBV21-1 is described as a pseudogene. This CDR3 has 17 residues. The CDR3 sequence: CASSKYIPTKANYGYTF. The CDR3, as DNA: TGTGCCAGCAGTAAATACATTCCGACTAAAGCTAACTATGGCTACACCTTC.

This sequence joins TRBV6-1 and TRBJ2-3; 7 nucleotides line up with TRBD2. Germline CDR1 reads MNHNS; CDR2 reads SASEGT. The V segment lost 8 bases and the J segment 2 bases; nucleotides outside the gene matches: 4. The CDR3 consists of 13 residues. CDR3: CASSTSDTDTQYF. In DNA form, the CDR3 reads TGTGCCAGCTCCACTAGCGACACAGATACGCAGTATTTT.

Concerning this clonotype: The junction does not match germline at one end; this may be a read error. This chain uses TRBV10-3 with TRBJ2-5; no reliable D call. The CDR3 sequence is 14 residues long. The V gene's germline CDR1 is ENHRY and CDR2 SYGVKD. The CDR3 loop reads CAVSGSKGRETQYF. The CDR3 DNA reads TGTGCCGTCAGTGGTTCCAAAGGGCGGGAGACCCAGTACTTC.

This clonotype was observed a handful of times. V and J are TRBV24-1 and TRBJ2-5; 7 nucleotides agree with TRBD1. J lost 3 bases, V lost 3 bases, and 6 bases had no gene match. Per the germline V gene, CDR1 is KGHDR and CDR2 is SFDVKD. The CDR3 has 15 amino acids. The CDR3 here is CATSDTTGLKETQYF. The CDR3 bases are TGTGCCACCAGTGATACGACAGGGTTAAAAGAGACCCAGTACTTC.

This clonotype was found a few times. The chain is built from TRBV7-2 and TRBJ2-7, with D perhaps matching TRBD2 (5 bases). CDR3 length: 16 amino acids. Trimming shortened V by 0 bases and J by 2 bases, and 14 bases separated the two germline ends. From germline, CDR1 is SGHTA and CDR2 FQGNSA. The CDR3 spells CASSLASGLTPYEQYF. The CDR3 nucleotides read TGTGCCAGCAGCTTAGCGTCTGGACTGACACCCTACGAGCAGTACTTC.

DNA of the CDR3: TGTGCCAGCAGGGACTACGACCCTCAGCCCCAGCATTTT. This translates into CASRDYDPQPQHF. This chain links TRBV28 with TRBJ1-5; D gene uncertain. Per germline, CDR1 MDHEN and CDR2 SYDVKM. The ends were cut back, 6 bases at V and 6 bases at J, with 12 bases in the middle. This CDR3 spans 13 amino acids. Filled out from reference TRBV28 and TRBJ1-5, the complete variable domain reads DVKVTQSSRYLVKRTGEKVFLECVQDMDHENMFWYRQDPGLGLRLIYFSYDVKMKEKGDIPEGYSVSREKKERFSLILESASTNQTSMYLCASRDYDPQPQHFGDGTRLSIL.

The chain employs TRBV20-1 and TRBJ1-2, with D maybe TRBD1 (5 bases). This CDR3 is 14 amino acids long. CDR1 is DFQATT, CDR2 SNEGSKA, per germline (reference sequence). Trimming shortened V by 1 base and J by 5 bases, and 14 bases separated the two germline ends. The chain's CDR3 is CSARVRDGGYGYTF. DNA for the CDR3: TGCAGTGCTAGAGTAAGGGACGGGGGGTATGGCTACACCTTC.